These T cell receptor beta chains were read from a single sample in a study of blood T cell repertoires in COVID-19. Assay used: immunoSEQ multiplex PCR; TCRdb lists only in-frame clones, some missing. Here the sample spans 250,000 to 350,000 clones, over 70% being singletons. The sequenced sample was peripheral blood. The receptor source for this set is a woman aged 45-59 years with acute or convalescent COVID-19. Both conserved end residues are trimmed from each CDR3. Clone size is stated in some rows and not others, as once, few, many or a class when expanded.

clone size,J gene,V gene,CDR3 protein
.,TRBJ1-1,TRBV2,ASSSGTGIRDTEAF
.,TRBJ1-2,TRBV5-1,ASSYPPGQDNYGYT
once,TRBJ1-2,TRBV2,ASNSAVYGYT
.,TRBJ1-5,TRBV24-1,ATSDSGVDSNQPQH
.,TRBJ1-4,TRBV18,ASSARTGSLEKLF
.,TRBJ2-2,TRBV12-5,ASGLNFPNTGELF
.,TRBJ2-5,TRBV9,ASSVSTKETQY
few,TRBJ2-2,TRBV6-5,ASMVLAGGTGELF
few,TRBJ2-5,TRBV7-9,ASSLVGGREETQY
.,TRBJ2-3,TRBV9,ASSATSGRSDTQY
.,TRBJ2-3,TRBV10-1,ASSESRQGGVDTQY
few,TRBJ1-2,TRBV2,ASSEGQSYGYT
.,TRBJ2-5,TRBV6-1,ASSDQGEETQY
.,TRBJ2-5,TRBV4-2,ASSPQGGEGKTQY
.,TRBJ2-5,TRBV11-3,ASSLGTLKRAETQY
.,TRBJ1-1,TRBV16,ASSQWGRNTEAF
.,TRBJ1-2,TRBV4-3,ASSQGDRAGYGYT
once,TRBJ1-3,TRBV10-1,ASSPTRSGNTIY
.,TRBJ2-5,TRBV7-6,ASSLPRETQY
once,TRBJ2-5,TRBV9,ASSVAGGRYQETQY
.,TRBJ1-1,TRBV14,ASSQEPGGLGAF
.,TRBJ1-4,TRBV11-2,ASSSVGAGRNEKLF
.,TRBJ1-6,TRBV7-2,ASSLSQPGADNSPLH
.,TRBJ2-3,TRBV5-4,ASSLYLTTDTQY
.,TRBJ1-2,TRBV3-1/TRBV3-2,ASRPASLGYGYT
.,TRBJ1-1,TRBV25-1,ASRGWGEAEAF
.,TRBJ2-2,TRBV5-4,ASSPQLAGGTGELF
.,TRBJ2-6,TRBV5-4,ASSLANSGANVLT
.,TRBJ1-3,TRBV7-2,ASSLQGDNSGNTIY
.,TRBJ2-7,TRBV3-1/TRBV3-2,ASSQNRGNEQY
.,TRBJ2-1,TRBV20-1,SANIAYEQF
.,TRBJ1-2,TRBV6-5,ASSYGGGGGYT
.,TRBJ2-7,TRBV15,ATSRDYRPEQY
.,TRBJ1-2,TRBV7-9,ASSFGQGSVWT
.,TRBJ1-1,TRBV7-2,ASSLTREEAF
.,TRBJ2-3,TRBV29-1,SVRHTGEPRDTQY
.,TRBJ2-1,TRBV6-5,ASSYERGAYNEQF
.,TRBJ1-2,TRBV7-3,ASSMDRNYGYT